Listed below are T cell receptor beta chains from one sample, sequenced in a study of blood T cell repertoires in COVID-19. Measured with immunoSEQ multiplex PCR; TCRdb has only the in-frame clones, and not every one. Of over 200,000 clones listed, more than 75% are singletons. The specimen was PBMCs or T cells enriched from blood (not recorded which). The source of these receptors is a young man who had recovered from COVID-19. Both conserved end residues are part of each CDR3. The D gene is left open where the match is weak. Expanded clones get a size class; other rows say once, few or many, or leave the size out.

TRBV10-3	.	14	.	TRBJ1-4	TGTGCCATCAGGGACGGGACACTGGCTGAAAAACTGTTTTTT	CAIRDGTLAEKLFF
TRBV11-3	TRBD2	19	.	TRBJ2-3	TGTGCCAGCAGCTCCGGTCAGCGGGAGGGGCCTATTGGCACAGATACGCAGTATTTT	CASSSGQREGPIGTDTQYF
TRBV18	.	14	.	TRBJ1-1	TGTGCCAGCTCACCACCAGGGGGTCGGACTGAAGCTTTCTTT	CASSPPGGRTEAFF
TRBV5-1	TRBD1	15	.	TRBJ1-2	TGCGCCAGCAGCTTGGAACCGGGACAGGTTCGCGGCTACACCTTC	CASSLEPGQVRGYTF
TRBV18	TRBD2	15	once	TRBJ2-1	TGTGCCAGCTCACCACTAGCGGGAGCCTGGAATGAGCAGTTCTTC	CASSPLAGAWNEQFF
TRBV13	TRBD1	14	few	TRBJ1-1	TGTGCCAGCAGTACTTTGGCAGGGGGCACTGAAGCTTTCTTT	CASSTLAGGTEAFF
TRBV2	TRBD1	17	.	TRBJ1-3	TGTGCCAGCAGTGAAGGTTACAGGGGGCGAAGAGGAAACACCATATATTTT	CASSEGYRGRRGNTIYF
TRBV7-9	.	16	.	TRBJ2-2	TGTGCCAGCAGCCCTCCAGTGGGGGCGGGCACCGGGGAGCTGTTTTTT	CASSPPVGAGTGELFF
TRBV11-2	TRBD2	17	.	TRBJ2-3	TGTGCCAGCAGCTTGAGAAGGACTAGCGGGGATGGAGATACGCAGTATTTT	CASSLRRTSGDGDTQYF
TRBV24-1	TRBD2	15	once	TRBJ2-1	TGTGCCACCAGCGCGATCCGGGGGGGTTGGAATGAGCAGTTCTTC	CATSAIRGGWNEQFF
TRBV3-1/TRBV3-2	TRBD1	17	.	TRBJ2-7	TGTGCCAGCAGCCAAGACCTCGGGACAGGGGTTGGATACGAGCAGTACTTC	CASSQDLGTGVGYEQYF
TRBV13	TRBD1	16	.	TRBJ1-1	TGTGCCAGCAGGCCAGGGGGCTGGGGCCTGAACACTGAAGCTTTCTTT	CASRPGGWGLNTEAFF
TRBV7-8	TRBD1	21	once	TRBJ2-6	TGTGCCAGCAGCTCCCGCCCGAGGTTTGGGACAGAGAGCTCTGGGGCCAACGTCCTGACTTTC	CASSSRPRFGTESSGANVLTF
TRBV7-6	.	17	.	TRBJ2-1	TGTGCCAGCAGCTCTAACGGGGTAGGACTACGAGACAATGAGCAGTTCTTC	CASSSNGVGLRDNEQFF
TRBV7-9	.	12	.	TRBJ1-1	TGTGCCAGCAGCAGACGGGAGTCTGAAGCTTTCTTT	CASSRRESEAFF
TRBV10-3	TRBD1	16	.	TRBJ1-6	TGTGCCATCAGTGACGTATGGGACAGCCAGAATTCACCCCTCCACTTT	CAISDVWDSQNSPLHF
TRBV24-1	.	14	.	TRBJ2-1	TGTGCCACCAGTGATCCACGACAGCCCAGAGAGCAGTTCTTC	CATSDPRQPREQFF
TRBV3-1/TRBV3-2	.	12	.	TRBJ2-1	TGTGCCAGCAGCCAAGCGGACAATGAGCAGTTCTTC	CASSQADNEQFF
TRBV4-1	TRBD2	18	.	TRBJ2-5	TGCGCCAGCAGCCTTCCGAGCGGCGCGGGGGGCACCCAAGAGACCCAGTACTTC	CASSLPSGAGGTQETQYF
TRBV7-8	TRBD1	15	.	TRBJ1-2	TGTGCCAGCAGCCCGACAGGGGGCCTGTTCGATGGCTACACCTTC	CASSPTGGLFDGYTF
TRBV3-1/TRBV3-2	.	16	.	TRBJ1-3	TGTGCCAGCAGCCAAGATTATGGGAGCTCTGGAAACACCATATATTTT	CASSQDYGSSGNTIYF
TRBV6-2/TRBV6-3	.	14	.	TRBJ1-5	TGTGCCAGCAGCCTGAGACAGGTCTGGCAGCCCCAGCATTTT	CASSLRQVWQPQHF
TRBV4-1	TRBD2	15	.	TRBJ2-7	TGCGCCAGCAGCACCCTCGGGACTAGCGCAAACGAGCAGTACTTC	CASSTLGTSANEQYF
TRBV6-5	.	13	.	TRBJ2-2	TGTGCCAGCAAGCGCCCGGGGACCGGGGAGCTGTTTTTT	CASKRPGTGELFF
TRBV27	TRBD1	20	.	TRBJ2-3	TGTGCCAGCAGCATGGCGGACAGGGGGCTTTCTTTTCTTAGCACAGATACGCAGTATTTT	CASSMADRGLSFLSTDTQYF
TRBV7-2	.	14	.	TRBJ1-4	TGTGCCAGCAGCCGGGTGGGAGCTAATGAAAAACTGTTTTTT	CASSRVGANEKLFF
TRBV15	TRBD2	16	.	TRBJ2-1	TGTGCCACCAGCAGCTCCGTAGCGGGAGAGGTTTTTGAGCAGTTCTTC	CATSSSVAGEVFEQFF
TRBV10-1	.	14	.	TRBJ2-2	TGCGCCAGCAGTGAGCCGGGGAACACCGGGGAGCTGTTTTTT	CASSEPGNTGELFF
TRBV29-1	TRBD2	13	.	TRBJ2-2	TGCAGCGTTTCCGGACTAGCGACCGGGGAGCTGTTTTTT	CSVSGLATGELFF
TRBV7-2	TRBD1	15	.	TRBJ1-2	TGTGCCAGCAGCACTCGACAGGGGGCCGGAAGGGGCTACACCTTC	CASSTRQGAGRGYTF
TRBV6-1	TRBD1	18	few	TRBJ2-7	TGTGCCAGCAGTGGGACAGGGAGGATTAGTGGGGCAGGTTACGAGCAGTACTTC	CASSGTGRISGAGYEQYF
TRBV24-1	TRBD1	15	.	TRBJ1-5	TGTGCCACCAGTGGTGGGACAGGGGCTATTCAGCCCCAGCATTTT	CATSGGTGAIQPQHF
TRBV7-2	.	13	few	TRBJ1-5	TGTGCCAGCAGCTTCAATAGCAATCAGCCCCAGCATTTT	CASSFNSNQPQHF
TRBV27	.	15	.	TRBJ1-6	TGTGCCAGCAGTCCCTGGGCCCCGGGGGATTCACCCCTCCACTTT	CASSPWAPGDSPLHF
TRBV18	.	15	.	TRBJ1-2	TGTGCCAGCTCACCACCGAAGGGGACAAACTATGGCTACACCTTC	CASSPPKGTNYGYTF
TRBV19	.	15	.	TRBJ1-5	TGTGCCAGTAGTATCGGTGGACAGCCCAATCAGCCCCAGCATTTT	CASSIGGQPNQPQHF
TRBV5-4	TRBD2	16	.	TRBJ2-2	TGTGCCAGCAGCTCCCAGGGAGGGGCGAACACCGGGGAGCTGTTTTTT	CASSSQGGANTGELFF
TRBV3-1/TRBV3-2	.	18	.	TRBJ1-3	TGTGCCAGCAGCCCGATCAGAACGGGGGGAGGATCTGGAAACACCATATATTTT	CASSPIRTGGGSGNTIYF
TRBV7-2	TRBD1	14	.	TRBJ2-7	TGTGCCAGCAGCTTAGCCAGGGGGCCATACGAGCAGTACTTC	CASSLARGPYEQYF
TRBV7-9	TRBD2	15	.	TRBJ2-1	TGTGCCAGCAGCTTCAGCGGGAGCTCCTACAATGAGCAGTTCTTC	CASSFSGSSYNEQFF
TRBV7-9	TRBD1	17	.	TRBJ1-5	TGTGCCAGCAGCTTAGATCGTCGACAGGGTTTTCATCAGCCCCAGCATTTT	CASSLDRRQGFHQPQHF
TRBV7-9	.	17	.	TRBJ2-6	TGTGCCAGCCAATGGGCAGGCACAATCCCTGGGGCCAACGTCCTGACTTTC	CASQWAGTIPGANVLTF
TRBV10-3	.	16	.	TRBJ1-2	TGTGCCATCAGTGAGTCGGGCACACTGTTTAACTATGGCTACACCTTC	CAISESGTLFNYGYTF
TRBV12-3/TRBV12-4	.	12	.	TRBJ2-7	TGTGCCAGCAGTTTTAGGGGAAACGAGCAGTACTTC	CASSFRGNEQYF
TRBV19	TRBD1	12	.	TRBJ1-2	TGTGCCAGCCGGGACAGGAACTATGGCTACACCTTC	CASRDRNYGYTF
TRBV30	.	11	.	TRBJ2-3	TGTGCCTGGTCGGGCACAGATACGCAGTATTTT	CAWSGTDTQYF
TRBV5-5	TRBD1	16	once	TRBJ2-2	TGTGCCAGCAGCTTATCCGGGACAGCCAACACCGGGGAGCTGTTTTTT	CASSLSGTANTGELFF
TRBV3-1/TRBV3-2	TRBD1	16	few	TRBJ1-1	TGTGCCAGCAGCCGATCGACAGGGAACGGGAACACTGAAGCTTTCTTT	CASSRSTGNGNTEAFF
TRBV7-8	TRBD2	15	.	TRBJ2-1	TGTGCCAGCAGCTTCAGGACTAGCGGGACTACCGAGCAGTTCTTC	CASSFRTSGTTEQFF
TRBV6-5	TRBD2	15	few	TRBJ2-5	TGTGCCAGTACCCGACGGGGAGCGGGGGCATTGACCCAGTACTTC	CASTRRGAGALTQYF
TRBV30	.	12	.	TRBJ2-7	TGTGCCTGGAGTGGTGGCGGCTACGAGCAGTACTTC	CAWSGGGYEQYF
TRBV5-1	.	15	.	TRBJ2-1	TGCGCCAGCAGCTTAAGGACTTCCGAGGGAGGTGAGCAGTTCTTC	CASSLRTSEGGEQFF
TRBV24-1	.	15	.	TRBJ2-5	TGTGCCACCAGTGATTTGTCCGCGGACCAAGAGACCCAGTACTTC	CATSDLSADQETQYF
TRBV12-3/TRBV12-4	.	13	.	TRBJ1-4	TGTGCCAGCAGTTTGGTCTTCGGTGAAAAACTGTTTTTT	CASSLVFGEKLFF